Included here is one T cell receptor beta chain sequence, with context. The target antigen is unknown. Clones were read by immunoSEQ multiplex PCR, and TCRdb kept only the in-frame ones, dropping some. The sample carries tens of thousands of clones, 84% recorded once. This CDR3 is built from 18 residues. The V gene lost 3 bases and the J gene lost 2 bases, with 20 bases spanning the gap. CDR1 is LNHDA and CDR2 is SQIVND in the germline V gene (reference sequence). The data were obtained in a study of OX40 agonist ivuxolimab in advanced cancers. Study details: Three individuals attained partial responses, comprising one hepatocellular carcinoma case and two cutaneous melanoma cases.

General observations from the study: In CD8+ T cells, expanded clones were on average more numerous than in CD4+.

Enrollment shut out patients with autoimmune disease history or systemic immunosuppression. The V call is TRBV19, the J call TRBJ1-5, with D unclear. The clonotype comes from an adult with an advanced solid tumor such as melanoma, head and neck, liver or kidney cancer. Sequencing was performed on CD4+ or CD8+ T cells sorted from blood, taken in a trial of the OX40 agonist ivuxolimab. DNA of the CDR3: TGTGCCAGTAGTATCCCCCCTCGACACCGGAGAGGCAATCAGCCCCAGCATTTT. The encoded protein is CASSIPPRHRRGNQPQHF.